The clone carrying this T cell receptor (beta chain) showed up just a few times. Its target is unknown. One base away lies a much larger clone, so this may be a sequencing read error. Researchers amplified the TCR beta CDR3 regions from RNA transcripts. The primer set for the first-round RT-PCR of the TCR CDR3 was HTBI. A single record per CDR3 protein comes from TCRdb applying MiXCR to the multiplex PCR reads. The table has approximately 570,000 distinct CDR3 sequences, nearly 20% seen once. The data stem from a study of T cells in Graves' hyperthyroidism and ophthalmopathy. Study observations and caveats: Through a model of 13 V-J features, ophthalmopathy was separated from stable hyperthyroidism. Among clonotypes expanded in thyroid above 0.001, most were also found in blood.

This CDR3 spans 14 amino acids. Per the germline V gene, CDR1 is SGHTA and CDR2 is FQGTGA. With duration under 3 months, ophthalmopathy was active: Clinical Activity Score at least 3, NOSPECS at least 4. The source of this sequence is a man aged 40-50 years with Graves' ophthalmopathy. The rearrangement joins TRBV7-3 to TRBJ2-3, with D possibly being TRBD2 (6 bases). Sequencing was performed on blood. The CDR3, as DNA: TGTGCCAGCGGCTTAAGGCGGGAACCAGATACGCAGTATTTT. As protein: CASGLRREPDTQYF.